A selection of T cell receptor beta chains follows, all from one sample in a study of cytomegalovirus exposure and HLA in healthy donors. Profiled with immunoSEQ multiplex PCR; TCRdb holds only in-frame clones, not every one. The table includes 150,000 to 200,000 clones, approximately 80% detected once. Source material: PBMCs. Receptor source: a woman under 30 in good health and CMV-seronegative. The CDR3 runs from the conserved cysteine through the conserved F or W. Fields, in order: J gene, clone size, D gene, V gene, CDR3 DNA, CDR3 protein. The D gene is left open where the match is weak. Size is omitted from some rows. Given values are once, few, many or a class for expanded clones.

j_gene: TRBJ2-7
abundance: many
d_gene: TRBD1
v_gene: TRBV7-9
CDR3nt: TGTGCCAGCAGCTTAGGGTACTCGGGCGGGGACAGGGCATCCTACGAGCAGTACTTC
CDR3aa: CASSLGYSGGDRASYEQYF

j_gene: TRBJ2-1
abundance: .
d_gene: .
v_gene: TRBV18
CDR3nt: TGTGCCAGCTCACCACCGGGAGGGGGGACGAATGAGCAGTTCTTC
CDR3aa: CASSPPGGGTNEQFF

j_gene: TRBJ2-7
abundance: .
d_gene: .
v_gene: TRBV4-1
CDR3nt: TGCGCCAGCAGCGGGCGCGAGAGCTCCTACGAGCAGTACTTC
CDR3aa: CASSGRESSYEQYF

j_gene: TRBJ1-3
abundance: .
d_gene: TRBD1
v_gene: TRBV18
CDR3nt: TGTGCCAGCTCACCACCGACACAGGGGGAAAACACCATATATTTT
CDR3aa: CASSPPTQGENTIYF

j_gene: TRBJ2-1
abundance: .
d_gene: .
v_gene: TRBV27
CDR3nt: TGTGCCAGCGCCAGGAATTCCTACAATGAGCAGTTCTTC
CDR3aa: CASARNSYNEQFF

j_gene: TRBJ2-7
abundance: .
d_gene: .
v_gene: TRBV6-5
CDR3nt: TGTGCCAGCAGTTACTCAGCCCAGGGGCGTCTCGAGCAGTACTTC
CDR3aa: CASSYSAQGRLEQYF

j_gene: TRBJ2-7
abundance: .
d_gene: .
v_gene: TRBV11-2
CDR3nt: TGTGCCAGCACCTCCCATCCGGGGAGCTCCTACGAGCAGTACTTC
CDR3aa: CASTSHPGSSYEQYF

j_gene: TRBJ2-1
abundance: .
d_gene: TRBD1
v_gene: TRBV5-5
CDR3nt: TGTGCCAGCAACCGGGACAGAATGGGGGTTGGGGAGCAGTTCTTC
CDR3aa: CASNRDRMGVGEQFF

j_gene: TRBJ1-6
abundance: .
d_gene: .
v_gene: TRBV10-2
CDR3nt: TGCGCCAGCAGTGCGTTGTGGGGGGGGAATTCACCCCTCCACTTT
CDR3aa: CASSALWGGNSPLHF

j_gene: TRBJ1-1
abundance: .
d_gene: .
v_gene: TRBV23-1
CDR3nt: TGCGCCGCCCACCGGCGAGGGAACACTGAAGCTTTCTTT
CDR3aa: CAAHRRGNTEAFF

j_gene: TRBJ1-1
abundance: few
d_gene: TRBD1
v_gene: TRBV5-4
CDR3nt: TGTGCCAGCAGCCCAACGTTAAGGACAGGGGAAGCTTTCTTT
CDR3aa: CASSPTLRTGEAFF

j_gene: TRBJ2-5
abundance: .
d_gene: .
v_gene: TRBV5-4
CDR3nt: TGTGCCAGCAGCCCGGACTTGTCGGGGGAGACCCAGTACTTC
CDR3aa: CASSPDLSGETQYF

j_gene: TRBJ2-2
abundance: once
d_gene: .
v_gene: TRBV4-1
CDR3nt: TGCGCCAGCAGCCCGGGGTCCCCGGACACCGGGGAGCTGTTTTTT
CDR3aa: CASSPGSPDTGELFF

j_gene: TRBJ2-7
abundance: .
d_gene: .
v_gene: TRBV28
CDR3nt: TGTGCCAGCAGTTTACGGGGGGCCCACGAGCAGTACTTC
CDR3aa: CASSLRGAHEQYF

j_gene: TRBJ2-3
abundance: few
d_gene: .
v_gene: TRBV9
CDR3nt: TGTGCCAGCAGCCCTAGGGACTTTGGCACAGATACGCAGTATTTT
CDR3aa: CASSPRDFGTDTQYF

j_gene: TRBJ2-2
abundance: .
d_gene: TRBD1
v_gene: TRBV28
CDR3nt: TGTGCCAGCAGTCCCAGAGTCGGGACAGCTTCCACCGGGGAGCTGTTTTTT
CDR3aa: CASSPRVGTASTGELFF

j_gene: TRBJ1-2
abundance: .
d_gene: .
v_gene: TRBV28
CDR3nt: TGTGCCAGCAGTTCCTCTGGTGGCCTCAACTATGGCTACACCTTC
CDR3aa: CASSSSGGLNYGYTF

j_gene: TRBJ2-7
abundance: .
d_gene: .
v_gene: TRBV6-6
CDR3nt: TGTGCCAGCAGTTACTCGGGAGTAATCTCCTACGAGCAGTACTTC
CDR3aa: CASSYSGVISYEQYF

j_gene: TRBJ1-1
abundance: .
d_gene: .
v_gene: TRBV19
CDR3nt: TGTGCCAGTAGTAAATTGTTTGGGGGCGGCACTGAAGCTTTCTTT
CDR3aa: CASSKLFGGGTEAFF

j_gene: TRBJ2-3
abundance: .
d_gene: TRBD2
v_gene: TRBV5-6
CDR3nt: TGTGCCAGCAGCCGGGGACTAGCTACAGATACGCAGTATTTT
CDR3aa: CASSRGLATDTQYF

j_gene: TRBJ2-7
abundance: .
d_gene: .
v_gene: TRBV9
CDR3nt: TGTGCCAGCAGCGTAGAACCCACAGGGACCTACGAGCAGTACTTC
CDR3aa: CASSVEPTGTYEQYF

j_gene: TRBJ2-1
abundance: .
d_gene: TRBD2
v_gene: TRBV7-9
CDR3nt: TGTGCCAGCAGCAAACTGGGACTAGCGGGCAATGAGCAGTTCTTC
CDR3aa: CASSKLGLAGNEQFF

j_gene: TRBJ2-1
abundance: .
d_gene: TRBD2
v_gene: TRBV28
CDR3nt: TGTGCCAGCAGTTTAGTGGGACTAGCGGCGAGCTCCTACAATGAGCAGTTCTTC
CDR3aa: CASSLVGLAASSYNEQFF

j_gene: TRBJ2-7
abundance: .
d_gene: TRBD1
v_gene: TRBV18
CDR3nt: TGTGCCAGCTCACCACAACCCCCGGGACAGTTTACCTACGAGCAGTACTTC
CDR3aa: CASSPQPPGQFTYEQYF

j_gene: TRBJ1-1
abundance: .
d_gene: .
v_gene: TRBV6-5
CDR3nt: TGTGCCAGCAGTTACTCAGCGTTGAGGAACACTGAAGCTTTCTTT
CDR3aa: CASSYSALRNTEAFF

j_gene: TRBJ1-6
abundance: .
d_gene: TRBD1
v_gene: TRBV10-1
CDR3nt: TGCGCCACCACTAACAGGGGTGAGCGGTCACCCCTCCACTTT
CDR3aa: CATTNRGERSPLHF

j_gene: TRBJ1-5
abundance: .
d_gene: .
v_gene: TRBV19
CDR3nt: TGTGCCAGTTCGTCGTTGTACGGTAGCAATCAGCCCCAGCATTTT
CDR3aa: CASSSLYGSNQPQHF

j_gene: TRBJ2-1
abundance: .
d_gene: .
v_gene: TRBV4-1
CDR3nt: TGCGCCAGCAGCCAAGAACTCTTCTACAATGAGCAGTTCTTC
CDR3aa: CASSQELFYNEQFF

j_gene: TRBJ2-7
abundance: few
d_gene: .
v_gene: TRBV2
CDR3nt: TGTGCCAGCAGCGAACAGGGCACGTCCTACGAGCAGTACTTC
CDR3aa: CASSEQGTSYEQYF

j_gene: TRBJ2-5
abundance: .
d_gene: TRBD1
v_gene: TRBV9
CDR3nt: TGTGCCAGCAGCGTAGACAGGGGGTTTATGGAGACCCAGTACTTC
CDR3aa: CASSVDRGFMETQYF

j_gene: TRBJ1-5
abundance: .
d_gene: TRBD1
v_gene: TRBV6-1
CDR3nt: TGTGCCAGCAGTGAGTTCGACAGGGGGGGTCAGCCCCAGCATTTT
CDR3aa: CASSEFDRGGQPQHF

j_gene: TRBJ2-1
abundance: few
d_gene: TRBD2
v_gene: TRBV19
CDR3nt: TGTGCCAGTAGTATAGGATCGGGACTAGCGATGCGTGAGCAGTTCTTC
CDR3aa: CASSIGSGLAMREQFF

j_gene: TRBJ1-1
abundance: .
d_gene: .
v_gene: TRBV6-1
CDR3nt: TGTGCCAGCAGTCCCCAAGGGAGGAACACTGAAGCTTTCTTT
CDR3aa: CASSPQGRNTEAFF

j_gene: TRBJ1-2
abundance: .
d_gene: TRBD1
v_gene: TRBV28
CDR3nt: TGTGCCAGCAGTTTGTGGGGGGCCGGGACAGGGGAAGGGGGCTACACCTTC
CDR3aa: CASSLWGAGTGEGGYTF

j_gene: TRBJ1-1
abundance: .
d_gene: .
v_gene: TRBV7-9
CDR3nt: TGTGCCAGCAGCGGACGGACAGCCCGGAACACTGAAGCTTTCTTT
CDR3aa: CASSGRTARNTEAFF

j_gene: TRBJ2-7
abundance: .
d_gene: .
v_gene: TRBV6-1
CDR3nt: TGTGCCAGCAGATTCGGCAGGGGTGCCTACGAGCAGTACTTC
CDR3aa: CASRFGRGAYEQYF

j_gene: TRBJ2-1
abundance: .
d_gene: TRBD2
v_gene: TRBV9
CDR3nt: TGTGCCAGCAGCCAAACTAGCGCCACCTACAATGAGCAGTTCTTC
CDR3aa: CASSQTSATYNEQFF

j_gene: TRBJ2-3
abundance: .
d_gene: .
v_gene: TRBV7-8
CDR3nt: TGTGCCAGCAGCCCAAGCACAGATACGCAGTATTTT
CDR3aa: CASSPSTDTQYF

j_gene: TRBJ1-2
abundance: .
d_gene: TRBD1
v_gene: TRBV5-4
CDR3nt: TGTGCCGGCAGCTCGGGACAGGCGCGAAACGGGGGCTACACCTTC
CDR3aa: CAGSSGQARNGGYTF

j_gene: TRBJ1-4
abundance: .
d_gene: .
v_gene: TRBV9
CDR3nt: TGTGCCAGCAGCGCCGACACCCGGGAGGAAAAACTGTTTTTT
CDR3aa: CASSADTREEKLFF

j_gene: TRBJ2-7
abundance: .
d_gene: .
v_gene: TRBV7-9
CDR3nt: TGTGCCAGCAGCTTAGGCGGCTTCTACGAGCAGTACTTC
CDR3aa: CASSLGGFYEQYF

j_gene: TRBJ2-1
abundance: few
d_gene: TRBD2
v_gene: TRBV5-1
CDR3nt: TGCGCCAGCAGCCTCGGGGGGGCCAGCTCCTACAATGAGCAGTTCTTC
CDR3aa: CASSLGGASSYNEQFF

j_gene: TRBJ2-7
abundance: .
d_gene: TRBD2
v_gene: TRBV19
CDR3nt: TGTGCCAGTAGTATGGGGACTAGCGACGAGCAGTACTTC
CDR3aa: CASSMGTSDEQYF

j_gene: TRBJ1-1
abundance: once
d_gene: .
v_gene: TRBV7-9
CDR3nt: TGTGCCAGCAGCTTAGTGAGGGACACGGCGAGAGCTTTCTTT
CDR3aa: CASSLVRDTARAFF

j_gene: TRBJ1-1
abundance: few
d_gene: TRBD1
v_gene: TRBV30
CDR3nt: TGTGCCTGGAGTGTACTTCAGGGGGTAGAAGCTTTCTTT
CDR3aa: CAWSVLQGVEAFF

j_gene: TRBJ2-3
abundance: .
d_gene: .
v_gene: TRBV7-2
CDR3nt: TGTGCCAGCAGCTTAGTTTGGGGCGAGGCGCAGTATTTT
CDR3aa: CASSLVWGEAQYF

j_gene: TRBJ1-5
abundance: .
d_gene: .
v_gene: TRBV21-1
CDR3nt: TGTGCCAGGGGGGACAGGGAAGCGCAGCCCCAGCATTTT
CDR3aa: CARGDREAQPQHF

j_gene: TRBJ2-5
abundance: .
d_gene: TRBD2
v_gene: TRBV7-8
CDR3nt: TGTGCCAGCAGCTTAGCGAGGGGGGGACTAGCGGGAGCCGGGCAAGAGACCCAGTACTTC
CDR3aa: CASSLARGGLAGAGQETQYF

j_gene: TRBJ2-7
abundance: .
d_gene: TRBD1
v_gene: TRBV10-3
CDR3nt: TGTGCCACCACGGGACAGGGCTACGAGCAGTACTTC
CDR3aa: CATTGQGYEQYF

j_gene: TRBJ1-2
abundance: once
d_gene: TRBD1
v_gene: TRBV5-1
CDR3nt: TGCGCCAGCAGACCCCAGGGGGCTGTGGGTGGCTACACCTTC
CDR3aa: CASRPQGAVGGYTF

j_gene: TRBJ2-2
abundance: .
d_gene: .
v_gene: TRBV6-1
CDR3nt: TGTGCCAGCAGTGCCCAGTTCACCGGGGAGCTGTTTTTT
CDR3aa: CASSAQFTGELFF

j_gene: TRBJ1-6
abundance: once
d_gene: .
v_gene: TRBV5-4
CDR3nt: TGTGCCAGCAGCTCGGACAGACGACTGGGTAATTCACCCCTCCACTTT
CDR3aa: CASSSDRRLGNSPLHF

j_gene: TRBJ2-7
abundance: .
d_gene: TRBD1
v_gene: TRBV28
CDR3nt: TGTGCCAGTACGGGACAGGCCTACGAGCAGTACTTC
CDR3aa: CASTGQAYEQYF

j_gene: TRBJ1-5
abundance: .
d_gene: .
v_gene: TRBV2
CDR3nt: TGTGCCAGCAGTAGGGGGAGCAATCAGCCCCAGCATTTT
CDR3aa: CASSRGSNQPQHF